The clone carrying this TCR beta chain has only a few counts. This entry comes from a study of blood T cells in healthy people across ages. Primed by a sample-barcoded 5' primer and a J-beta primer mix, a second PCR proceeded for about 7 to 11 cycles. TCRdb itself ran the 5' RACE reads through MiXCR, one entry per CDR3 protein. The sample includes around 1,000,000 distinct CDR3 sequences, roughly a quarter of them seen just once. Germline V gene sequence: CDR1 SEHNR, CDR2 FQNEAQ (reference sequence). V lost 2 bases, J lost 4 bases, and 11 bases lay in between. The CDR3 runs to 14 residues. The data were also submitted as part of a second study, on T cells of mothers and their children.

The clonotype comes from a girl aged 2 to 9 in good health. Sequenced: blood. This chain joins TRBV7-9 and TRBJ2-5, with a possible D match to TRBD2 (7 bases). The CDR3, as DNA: TGTGCCAGCAGCTTACCTAGGGGGGGAGAGACCCAGTACTTC. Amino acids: CASSLPRGGETQYF.